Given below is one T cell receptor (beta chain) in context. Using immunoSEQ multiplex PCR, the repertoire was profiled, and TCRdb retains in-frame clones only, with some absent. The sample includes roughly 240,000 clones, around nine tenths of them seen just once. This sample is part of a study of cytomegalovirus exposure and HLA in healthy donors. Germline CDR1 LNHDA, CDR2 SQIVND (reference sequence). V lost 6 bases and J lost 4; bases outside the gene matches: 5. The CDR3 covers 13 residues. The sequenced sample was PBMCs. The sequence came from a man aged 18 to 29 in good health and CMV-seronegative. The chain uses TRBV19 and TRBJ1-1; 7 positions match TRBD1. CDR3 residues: CASRGTVGTEAFF. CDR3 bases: TGTGCCAGTAGGGGGACAGTCGGCACTGAAGCTTTCTTT.